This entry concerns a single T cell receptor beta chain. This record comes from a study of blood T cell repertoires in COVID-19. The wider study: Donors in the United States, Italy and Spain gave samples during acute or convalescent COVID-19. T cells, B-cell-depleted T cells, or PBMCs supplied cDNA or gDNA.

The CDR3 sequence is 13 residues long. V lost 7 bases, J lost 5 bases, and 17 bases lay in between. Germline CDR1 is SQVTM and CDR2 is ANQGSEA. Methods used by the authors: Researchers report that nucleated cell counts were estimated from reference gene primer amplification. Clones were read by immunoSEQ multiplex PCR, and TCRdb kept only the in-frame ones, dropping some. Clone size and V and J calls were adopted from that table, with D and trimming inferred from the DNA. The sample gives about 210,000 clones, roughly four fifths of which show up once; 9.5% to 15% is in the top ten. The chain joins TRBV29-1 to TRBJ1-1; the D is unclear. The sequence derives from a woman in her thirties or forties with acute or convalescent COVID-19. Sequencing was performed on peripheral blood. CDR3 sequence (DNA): TGCAGCGCGCGAACCGGTGAGGAGACTGAAGCTTTCTTT. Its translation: CSARTGEETEAFF.